The 20 T cell receptor beta chains reported below all come from one sample, sequenced in a study of blood T cell repertoires in COVID-19. TCRdb keeps only in-frame clones here, not all; method: immunoSEQ multiplex PCR. There are around 300,000 clones in the sample; 75% to 90% occur only once, and 1.7% lies in the top ten. The sequencing input was PBMCs or T cells enriched from blood (not recorded which). Receptors were obtained from a middle-aged woman who had recovered from COVID-19.

J is TRBJ1-1 and V is TRBV6-5; TRBD1 matches 8 bases. With 6 bases clipped from V and 4 bases from J, the junction kept 10 bases outside the gene matches. CDR3 length: 15 residues. Germline V lookup: CDR1 MNHEY, CDR2 SVGAGI. The CDR3 region is CASSKPGQGFTEAFF. CDR3 coding DNA: TGTGCCAGCAGCAAACCCGGACAGGGATTCACTGAAGCTTTCTTT.

J is TRBJ2-5 and V is TRBV5-1; TRBD2 agrees at 14 bases. CDR3 size: 17 residues. Germline V gene sequence: CDR1 SGHRS, CDR2 YFSETQ. V lost 4 bases and J lost 5; bases outside the gene matches: 10. CDR3 region: CASSIGTSGSVVETQYF. The CDR3 DNA sequence: TGCGCCAGCAGCATCGGGACTAGCGGGAGCGTTGTCGAGACCCAGTACTTC.

The chain uses TRBV5-4 and TRBJ1-1, with a tentative D call TRBD1 (5 bases). Trimming stripped 2 bases from V and 3 bases from J, with 11 bases between. The CDR3 runs 14 residues. Germline loops: CDR1 SGHNT, CDR2 YYREEE (reference sequence). The CDR3 reads CASSLRGRDTEAFF. The CDR3 DNA reads TGTGCCAGCAGCTTAAGGGGCAGGGACACTGAAGCTTTCTTT.

The rearrangement joins TRBV6-6 to TRBJ2-1; a possible D gene is TRBD2 (5 bases). This CDR3 region has 15 residues. The V and J ends lost 0 bases and 5 bases respectively, with 11 bases between them. Per germline, CDR1 MNHNY and CDR2 SVGAGI (reference sequence). This chain's CDR3 is CASSYSLEGDNEQFF. The DNA for the CDR3 is TGTGCCAGCAGTTACTCACTAGAGGGCGACAATGAGCAGTTCTTC.

This chain connects TRBV5-8 to TRBJ2-5; a possible D gene is TRBD1 (5 bases). The germline V gene encodes CDR1 SGHTS and CDR2 YDEGEE. Trimming pared 0 bases from V and 1 base from J, leaving 7 bases between. The CDR3 is 14 amino acids. The CDR3 DNA sequence: TGTGCCAGCAGCTTGGAAGGGGTCCAAGAGACCCAGTACTTC. Protein: CASSLEGVQETQYF.

The V gene is TRBV2, the J gene TRBJ1-5, with 8 bases identical to TRBD1. Trimming cost V 5 bases and J 5 bases; bases outside gene matches: 5. CDR3 length equals 14 residues. CDR1 is SNHLY and CDR2 is FYNNEI in the germline V gene. As DNA, the CDR3 is TGTGCCAGCAGTTCCGGGACAGGTTATCAGCCCCAGCATTTT. It specifies CASSSGTGYQPQHF.

The V gene is TRBV5-1, the J gene TRBJ1-1; 12 bases agree with TRBD1. In germline, CDR1 is SGHRS, CDR2 YFSETQ. The CDR3 runs to 19 residues. The V and J ends lost 4 bases and 0 bases, in that order; junction bases with no gene match: 13. CDR3: CASSIRAGTGGPLNTEAFF. The DNA of the CDR3 is TGCGCCAGCAGCATAAGGGCCGGGACAGGGGGCCCACTGAACACTGAAGCTTTCTTT.

This chain links TRBV2 with TRBJ2-3, with 7 positions matching TRBD1. CDR1 and CDR2 (germline): SNHLY, FYNNEI. The ends lost 6 bases at V and 2 bases at J; junction bases unmatched: 8. This CDR3 has 15 amino acids. CDR3 DNA: TGTGCCAGCAGGACCGACAGGGCGTACACAGATACGCAGTATTTT. Amino acid sequence: CASRTDRAYTDTQYF.

This chain's CDR3 is CAWSIRRAYEQYF. CDR3 bases: TGTGCCTGGAGTATCAGACGGGCCTACGAGCAGTACTTC. V gene TRBV30 combines with J gene TRBJ2-7, with D unresolved. V lost 2 bases, J lost 2 bases, and 10 bases lay in between. This CDR3 has 13 amino acids. Per the germline V gene, CDR1 is GTSNPN and CDR2 is SVGIG (reference sequence).

The chain recombines TRBV9 with TRBJ2-7; 9 positions agree with TRBD2. The germline CDR1 and CDR2 sequences are SGDLS and YYNGEE. The CDR3 sequence is 15 residues long. V lost 3 bases to trimming and J lost 7 bases; unmatched junction nucleotides: 11. The CDR3 sequence is CASSARAGGTGEQYF. CDR3 coding DNA: TGTGCCAGCAGCGCCAGAGCGGGGGGCACGGGGGAGCAGTACTTC.

CDR3 coding DNA: TGTGCCAGCAGGTTGACAGGGGGCAACACAGATACGCAGTATTTT. This gives the protein CASRLTGGNTDTQYF. J is TRBJ2-3 and V is TRBV7-2; 10 bases match TRBD1. The CDR3 length is 15 residues. V dropped 6 bases and J dropped 2; count of bases not matched to a gene: 5. The germline gives CDR1 SGHTA, CDR2 FQGNSA.

The chain uses TRBV7-8 and TRBJ2-7; maybe TRBD2 (5 bases). The CDR3 loop spans 15 amino acids. The germline CDR1 and CDR2 sequences are SGHVS and FQNEAQ. The V and J ends lost 3 bases and 4 bases respectively, with 16 bases between them. Here the CDR3 DNA reads TGTGCCAGCAGCTTCTATTTGGAGGACGGGTACGAGCAGTACTTC. Its translation is CASSFYLEDGYEQYF.

This chain uses TRBV4-3 with TRBJ1-2; a possible D gene is TRBD1 (5 bases). CDR1 and CDR2 (germline): LGHNA, YSLEER. This CDR3 comprises 14 residues. Between the trimmed V and J ends, which lost 5 bases and 7 bases, there was a span of 17 bases. The CDR3 loop reads CASSSRQTALGYTF. CDR3 DNA: TGCGCCAGCAGCTCCCGGCAGACAGCCCTTGGCTACACCTTC.

The rearrangement links TRBV9 to TRBJ1-1; D may be TRBD1 (5 bases). Trimming took 0 bases from V and 4 from J, leaving 19 bases between them. Germline lookup yields CDR1 SGDLS and CDR2 YYNGEE. CDR3 length: 17 residues. CDR3 coding DNA: TGTGCCAGCAGCGTAGATGTGGGAGGGACGGCCCTCACTGAAGCTTTCTTT. Residues: CASSVDVGGTALTEAFF.

The chain uses TRBV18 and TRBJ1-2; 8 nucleotides line up with TRBD1. This CDR3 has 17 amino acids. Germline V gene data show CDR1 as KGHSH and CDR2 as LQKENI. V gave up 2 bases and J gave up 1 base; unmatched junction bases: 9. The CDR3 sequence: CASSPFQGARGNYGYTF. CDR3 DNA: TGTGCCAGCTCACCATTTCAGGGGGCGCGGGGTAACTATGGCTACACCTTC.

This clone was counted a few times. V gene TRBV2 combines with J gene TRBJ1-5; TRBD1 aligns across 9 bases. CDR3 length equals 16 residues. From germline, CDR1 is SNHLY and CDR2 FYNNEI. V lost 6 bases, J lost 5 bases, and 11 bases stayed unmatched. The CDR3 region is CASSRPGQGGDQPQHF. For the CDR3, the DNA is TGTGCCAGCAGCCGGCCGGGACAGGGCGGGGATCAGCCCCAGCATTTT. The complete variable domain, with remaining parts taken from reference TRBV2 and TRBJ1-5, reads EPEVTQTPSHQVTQMGQEVILRCVPISNHLYFYWYRQILGQKVEFLVSFYNNEISEKSEIFDDQFSVERPDGSNFTLKIRSTKLEDSAMYFCASSRPGQGGDQPQHFGDGTRLSIL.

This clone was detected only once. V and J are TRBV7-9 and TRBJ2-1; a weak D match, TRBD1 (5 bases). The V end lost 0 bases, the J end lost 4 bases, and 10 bases lay between the germline ends. This CDR3 contains 15 residues. Germline V lookup: CDR1 SEHNR, CDR2 FQNEAQ (reference sequence). The CDR3 here is CASSLAQGYYNEQFF. The CDR3 DNA sequence: TGTGCCAGCAGCTTAGCTCAGGGCTATTACAATGAGCAGTTCTTC.

The rearrangement links TRBV5-1 to TRBJ2-1; 7 bases are a match to TRBD2. Germline V lookup: CDR1 SGHRS, CDR2 YFSETQ. The CDR3 covers 17 residues. Trimming cost V 0 bases and J 8 bases; bases outside gene matches: 14. The CDR3 sequence: CASSLDPLAASSDEQFF. In DNA form, the CDR3 reads TGCGCCAGCAGCTTGGATCCCCTAGCGGCGAGTAGCGATGAGCAGTTCTTC.

This chain joins TRBV15 and TRBJ2-7, with D possibly matching TRBD1 (5 bases). The V end was cut by 4 bases, the J end by 0 bases, with 10 bases between. The germline V gene encodes CDR1 LNHNV and CDR2 YYDKDF (reference sequence). The CDR3 extends over 14 amino acids. The CDR3 DNA reads TGTGCCACCAGCACCCGACAGAGCTCCTACGAGCAGTACTTC. Translation: CATSTRQSSYEQYF. Full variable domain (outside the CDR3, taken from reference TRBV15 and TRBJ2-7): DAMVIQNPRYQVTQFGKPVTLSCSQTLNHNVMYWYQQKSSQAPKLLFHYYDKDFNNEADTPDNFQSRRPNTSFCFLDIRSPGLGDTAMYLCATSTRQSSYEQYFGPGTRLTVT.

The rearrangement joins TRBV5-5 to TRBJ1-2; 7 positions match TRBD1. Per germline, CDR1 SGHKS and CDR2 YYEKEE (reference sequence). After removal of 0 bases from V and 7 bases from J, the junction contained 3 bases not matched to a gene. This CDR3 contains 13 residues. The CDR3 DNA sequence: TGTGCCAGCAGCTTGGGACAGGGAGGTGGCTACACCTTC. It encodes CASSLGQGGGYTF.